This is a list of T cell receptor beta chains from one sample in a study of T cell responses to AZD1222 COVID-19 vaccine. Generated by immunoSEQ multiplex PCR, the TCRdb table keeps only in-frame clones and is missing some. The data contain 75,000 to 100,000 clones, around nine tenths of them singletons. The material sequenced was peripheral blood, taken on day 0 of AZD1222 vaccination. These receptor sequences come from an adult in good health. CDR3s include the opening cysteine and the closing phenylalanine or tryptophan. Each record gives: clone size, CDR3 length, D gene, J gene, V gene, CDR3 protein, CDR3 DNA. The D gene is left open where the match is weak. Some rows have no size entry. The others give once, few or many, or a class for an expanded clone.

-	16	TRBD1	TRBJ2-2	TRBV11-2	CASSLGGQAHTGELFF	TGTGCCAGCAGCTTAGGTGGACAGGCGCACACCGGGGAGCTGTTTTTT
-	13	TRBD1	TRBJ2-1	TRBV10-3	CATTGLERNEQFF	TGTGCCACGACAGGGTTGGAACGCAATGAGCAGTTCTTC
-	16	-	TRBJ1-3	TRBV7-9	CASSLPRERGSNTIYF	TGTGCCAGCAGCTTACCCCGGGAAAGAGGATCAAACACCATATATTTT
-	14	-	TRBJ2-2	TRBV2	CASGGRKDTGELFF	TGTGCCAGCGGAGGGAGGAAAGACACCGGGGAGCTGTTTTTT
-	16	-	TRBJ1-2	TRBV11-2	CASRRTLPAPNYGYTF	TGTGCCAGCAGGCGAACCCTCCCCGCTCCTAACTATGGCTACACCTTC
few	13	-	TRBJ1-4	TRBV3-1/TRBV3-2	CASSQDPGLKLFF	TGTGCCAGCAGCCAAGACCCAGGTTTAAAACTGTTTTTT
-	16	TRBD2	TRBJ2-1	TRBV18	CASSPALAGAYNEQFF	TGTGCCAGCTCACCCGCCCTAGCGGGAGCCTACAATGAGCAGTTCTTC
-	17	TRBD2	TRBJ2-7	TRBV2	CASRATGGLAGDREQYF	TGTGCCAGCAGGGCCACGGGGGGACTAGCGGGAGATCGCGAGCAGTACTTC
-	14	TRBD1	TRBJ1-5	TRBV2	CASSDHRGNQPQHF	TGTGCCAGCAGTGACCACAGGGGGAATCAGCCCCAGCATTTT
-	13	-	TRBJ2-1	TRBV5-1	CASRRAYYNEQFF	TGCGCCAGCAGGCGGGCTTACTACAATGAGCAGTTCTTC
-	14	-	TRBJ2-5	TRBV9	CASSVGGSQETQYF	TGTGCCAGCAGCGTAGGAGGAAGCCAAGAGACCCAGTACTTC
few	16	-	TRBJ2-1	TRBV5-4	CASSLANIRSYNEQFF	TGTGCCAGCAGCTTGGCCAACATACGCTCCTACAATGAGCAGTTCTTC
-	16	TRBD1	TRBJ1-3	TRBV6-1	CASSEGTGGLGNTIYF	TGTGCCAGCAGTGAAGGGACAGGGGGGTTGGGAAACACCATATATTTT
-	14	-	TRBJ1-2	TRBV18	CASSPDSANYGYTF	TGTGCCAGCTCACCTGACAGCGCTAACTATGGCTACACCTTC
-	13	TRBD2	TRBJ2-3	TRBV12-3/TRBV12-4	CASRRGRGDTQYF	TGTGCCAGTAGGCGCGGGAGAGGAGATACGCAGTATTTT
-	13	TRBD1	TRBJ2-3	TRBV2	CASAKGQVDTQYF	TGTGCCAGCGCTAAGGGACAGGTAGATACGCAGTATTTT
few	15	-	TRBJ1-6	TRBV28	CASSLGGQHNSPLHF	TGTGCCAGCAGTTTAGGGGGGCAGCACAATTCACCCCTCCACTTT
-	14	-	TRBJ1-3	TRBV13	CASSTGPNGNTIYF	TGTGCCAGCAGCACGGGACCCAATGGAAACACCATATATTTT
-	18	-	TRBJ1-3	TRBV30	CAWSVRGGVLRSGNTIYF	TGTGCCTGGAGTGTACGTGGGGGGGTACTTCGCTCTGGAAACACCATATATTTT
-	15	TRBD2	TRBJ2-7	TRBV7-2	CASTPPGTSGSEQYF	TGTGCCAGCACCCCTCCCGGGACTAGCGGGAGTGAGCAGTACTTC
-	12	-	TRBJ1-1	TRBV29-1	CSGASGQGEAFF	TGCAGCGGGGCCTCTGGGCAGGGGGAAGCTTTCTTT
-	19	TRBD1	TRBJ2-6	TRBV19	CASSIRGDRGLTGANVLTF	TGTGCCAGTAGTATACGGGGGGACAGGGGGCTGACTGGGGCCAACGTCCTGACTTTC
once	16	TRBD1	TRBJ1-5	TRBV10-3	CAISESRQGESQPQHF	TGTGCCATCAGTGAGTCGCGGCAGGGGGAAAGTCAGCCCCAGCATTTT
-	13	-	TRBJ2-5	TRBV27	CASSLTRGETQYF	TGTGCCAGCAGTTTAACACGTGGAGAGACCCAGTACTTC
few	12	-	TRBJ1-6	TRBV2	CASRLSDSPLHF	TGTGCCAGCAGGCTTTCAGATTCACCCCTCCACTTT
-	15	TRBD2	TRBJ2-1	TRBV10-3	CAISEPSGKGNEQFF	TGTGCCATCAGTGAGCCTAGCGGGAAAGGCAATGAGCAGTTCTTC
-	15	-	TRBJ2-3	TRBV7-6	CASSSRLRSTDTQYF	TGTGCCAGCAGCTCTAGACTGAGGAGCACAGATACGCAGTATTTT
-	13	-	TRBJ1-1	TRBV10-3	CAIAARWNTEAFF	TGTGCCATCGCTGCCCGATGGAACACTGAAGCTTTCTTT
-	18	-	TRBJ1-3	TRBV15	CATSRDNTGFSTGNTIYF	TGTGCCACCAGCAGAGATAATACAGGGTTCTCAACTGGAAACACCATATATTTT
few	19	TRBD1	TRBJ2-6	TRBV5-4	CASSPTPGQGPSGANVLTF	TGTGCCAGCAGCCCTACACCGGGACAGGGTCCATCTGGGGCCAACGTCCTGACTTTC
-	12	-	TRBJ2-7	TRBV12-3/TRBV12-4	CASGADFGEQYF	TGTGCCAGCGGGGCGGACTTTGGAGAGCAGTACTTC
once	13	-	TRBJ1-4	TRBV27	CASSDSSYEKLFF	TGTGCCAGCAGCGATTCCAGCTATGAAAAACTGTTTTTT
-	18	TRBD2	TRBJ2-1	TRBV19	CASRPMTSGRYKNNEQFF	TGTGCCAGTAGGCCAATGACTAGCGGGAGATACAAGAATAATGAGCAGTTCTTC
-	11	-	TRBJ2-7	TRBV12-3/TRBV12-4	CASSFNYEQYF	TGTGCCAGCAGCTTTAACTACGAGCAGTACTTC
once	17	TRBD1	TRBJ2-3	TRBV19	CASSIGPAGTGSSTQYF	TGTGCCAGTAGTATAGGGCCAGCAGGGACAGGGAGTTCCACGCAGTATTTT
-	15	TRBD2	TRBJ2-5	TRBV2	CASSEGLAGEETQYF	TGTGCCAGCAGTGAAGGACTAGCGGGAGAAGAGACCCAGTACTTC
-	16	TRBD2	TRBJ2-3	TRBV19	CASTERAGEEADTQYF	TGTGCCAGTACGGAGAGAGCGGGAGAAGAAGCAGATACGCAGTATTTT
-	14	-	TRBJ2-7	TRBV6-5	CASIMTMGPYEQYF	TGTGCCAGCATTATGACTATGGGCCCCTACGAGCAGTACTTC
-	15	TRBD1	TRBJ1-2	TRBV5-1	CASSSNTGGLYGYTF	TGCGCCAGCAGCTCAAATACAGGGGGCCTCTATGGCTACACCTTC
-	15	-	TRBJ2-7	TRBV11-2	CASSRTEVETYEQYF	TGTGCCAGCAGCCGGACAGAAGTAGAGACCTACGAGCAGTACTTC